A single sample gave rise to the 7 T cell receptor beta chains below, sequenced in a study of cytomegalovirus exposure and HLA in healthy donors. Primers: 60 Vbeta forward and 13 Jbeta reverse. Profiled with immunoSEQ multiplex PCR; TCRdb holds only in-frame clones, not every one. The table lists about 83,000 clones, less than 85% of them singletons, with around 4.3% in the top ten. The sample comprised PBMCs. The receptors shown here come from a man in his 60s in good health and CMV-seronegative.

CDR3 DNA sequence: TGTGCCAGCAGCTCCTCCGGGACAGGGACGTTCGGGCAGTACTTC. Residues: CASSSSGTGTFGQYF. The genes are TRBV11-2 and TRBJ2-7, with 9 positions matching TRBD1. Germline V gene data show CDR1 as SGHAT and CDR2 as FQNNGV. CDR3 length: 15 amino acids. Losses at the gene ends were 4 bases for V and 9 bases for J; bases not matched to a gene: 13.

J is TRBJ1-1 and V is TRBV29-1; D is unresolved. V lost 1 base and J 1 base, leaving 4 bases between the germline ends. Germline lookup yields CDR1 SQVTM and CDR2 ANQGSEA. The CDR3 runs to 12 residues. The CDR3 DNA follows: TGCAGCGTTGAAGTCGGGAACACTGAAGCTTTCTTT. Translation: CSVEVGNTEAFF.

The J gene is TRBJ2-5, the V gene TRBV6-1, with TRBD1 matching over 10 bases. The J call may be incorrect, as the DNA end agrees better with TRBJ2-7. CDR1 and CDR2 (germline): MNHNS, SASEGT. This CDR3 has 14 residues. The CDR3 is CASSRTGGPYEQYF. The CDR3 DNA reads as TGTGCCAGCAGCCGGACAGGGGGGCCCTACGAGCAGTACTTC.

A remark on this clone: A junction boundary mismatches the germline segment, possibly from a read error. This sequence joins TRBV4-1 and TRBJ2-7, with TRBD2 matching 8 bases. This CDR3 comprises 15 residues. CDR1 is MGHRA, CDR2 YSYEKL, per germline. CDR3 sequence reads: CASSQDLGGAYEQYF. The CDR3 nucleotides are TGTGCCAGCAGCCAAGATCTCGGGGGGGCCTACGAGCAGTACTTC.

J is TRBJ2-6 and V is TRBV7-3, with TRBD2 matching over 10 bases. The germline V gene encodes CDR1 SGHTA and CDR2 FQGTGA. The CDR3 runs to 16 residues. V shed 4 bases and J 4 bases; nucleotides not matched to a gene: 4. The CDR3 sequence: CASSSERGGGANVLTF. The CDR3, as DNA: TGTGCCAGCAGCTCGGAGCGGGGGGGCGGGGCCAACGTCCTGACTTTC.

This clone came up a few times. The rearrangement links TRBV5-1 to TRBJ1-1; D not resolved. CDR1 and CDR2 (germline): SGHRS, YFSETQ. Trimming took off 0 bases at V and 3 bases at J, with 9 bases between the two ends. This CDR3 comprises 14 residues. CDR3 sequence (DNA): TGCGCCAGCAGCTTGGCCTCCCGGGACACTGAAGCTTTCTTT. Encoded protein: CASSLASRDTEAFF.

This chain links TRBV30 with TRBJ1-3, with D uncertain. V lost 2 bases to trimming and J lost 11 bases, with 16 bases between them. Germline loops: CDR1 GTSNPN, CDR2 SVGIG (reference sequence). The CDR3 covers 13 residues. The chain's CDR3 is CAWSSRTAFAIYF. For the CDR3, the DNA is TGTGCCTGGAGTTCGCGGACTGCCTTCGCCATATATTTT.